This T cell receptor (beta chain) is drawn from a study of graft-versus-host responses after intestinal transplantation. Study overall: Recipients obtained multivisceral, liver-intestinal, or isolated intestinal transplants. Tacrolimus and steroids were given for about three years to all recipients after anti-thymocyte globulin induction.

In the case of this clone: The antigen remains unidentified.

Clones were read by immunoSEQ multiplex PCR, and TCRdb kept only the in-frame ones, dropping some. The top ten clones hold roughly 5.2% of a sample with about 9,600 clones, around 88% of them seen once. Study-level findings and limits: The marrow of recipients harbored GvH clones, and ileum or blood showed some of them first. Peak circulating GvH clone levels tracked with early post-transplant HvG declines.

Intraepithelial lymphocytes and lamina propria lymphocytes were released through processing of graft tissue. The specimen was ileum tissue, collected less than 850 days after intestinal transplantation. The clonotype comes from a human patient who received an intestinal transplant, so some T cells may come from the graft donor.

CDR3 coding DNA: TGTGCCAGCTCACCGGACTCAGGGGGACGTCAGCCCCAGCATTTT. This codes for CASSPDSGGRQPQHF. The chain joins TRBV18 to TRBJ1-5, with 7 bases that match TRBD1. V gave up 3 bases and J gave up 6 bases; unmatched junction bases: 8. Germline lookup yields CDR1 KGHSH and CDR2 LQKENI. This CDR3 is built from 15 residues.